The 27 T cell receptor beta chains given below trace back to one sample, sequenced in a study of blood T cell repertoires in COVID-19. Using immunoSEQ multiplex PCR, the repertoire was profiled, and TCRdb retains in-frame clones only, with some absent. The sample gives under 300,000 clones, about 90% of which show up once; approximately 2% is in the top ten. Sequenced input: PBMCs or T cells enriched from blood (not recorded which). Receptors originate from a woman aged 18-30 years who had recovered from COVID-19.

The rearrangement joins TRBV5-6 to TRBJ1-1, with D possibly TRBD1 on 5 matching bases. Germline values: CDR1 SGHDT, CDR2 YYEEEE. V was trimmed by 10 bases and J by 2 bases, leaving 12 bases between them. This CDR3 is 12 amino acids long. The chain's CDR3 is CARMDINTEAFF. The CDR3 nucleotides read TGTGCCCGAATGGACATAAACACTGAAGCTTTCTTT.

This clone has just one count. V usage is TRBV29-1 and J usage is TRBJ1-1, with TRBD1 identical over 10 bases. The V segment lost 4 bases and the J segment 2 bases; nucleotides outside the gene matches: 4. Per germline, CDR1 SQVTM and CDR2 ANQGSEA. This CDR3 has 14 residues. The CDR3 region is CSVGTGGKNTEAFF. The DNA for the CDR3 is TGCAGCGTTGGGACAGGGGGAAAAAACACTGAAGCTTTCTTT.

V and J are TRBV5-4 and TRBJ1-3; no clear D. The CDR3 has 16 residues. Germline lookup yields CDR1 SGHNT and CDR2 YYREEE (reference sequence). Trimming stripped 0 bases from V and 4 bases from J, with 14 bases between. The CDR3 is CASSLDGHGSGNTIYF. The DNA for the CDR3 is TGTGCCAGCAGCTTGGACGGCCACGGGTCAGGAAACACCATATATTTT.

CDR3 amino acids: CASSLNMDTEAFF. CDR3 coding DNA: TGTGCCAGCAGCTTAAACATGGACACTGAAGCTTTCTTT. V gene TRBV7-3 combines with J gene TRBJ1-1; D uncertain. The CDR3 is 13 amino acids. V lost 1 base and J lost 3, with 6 bases in between. From germline, CDR1 is SGHTA and CDR2 FQGTGA.

The CDR3 DNA follows: TGTGCCAGCAGCCAGCGAGGGGGCCTTTACGAGCAGTACTTC. Protein: CASSQRGGLYEQYF. The chain employs TRBV3-1 (or the pseudogene TRBV3-2) and TRBJ2-7; TRBD1 aligns across 7 bases. Germline V gene sequence: CDR1 LGHDT, CDR2 YNNKEL (reference sequence). The CDR3 is made up of 14 amino acids. Unmatched junction bases numbered 6, after V lost 3 bases and J lost 4 bases.

The rearrangement links TRBV6-5 to TRBJ2-1; D might be TRBD2 (6 bases). The CDR3 is made up of 14 amino acids. The V end was cut by 5 bases, the J end by 7 bases, with 15 bases between. CDR1 and CDR2 (germline): MNHEY, SVGAGI. The chain's CDR3 is CASSPRDWNNEQFF. The CDR3 bases are TGTGCCAGCAGTCCTCGGGACTGGAATAATGAGCAGTTCTTC.

J is TRBJ1-3 and V is TRBV19, with TRBD1 identical over 7 bases. This CDR3 is 14 amino acids long. Germline CDR1 LNHDA, CDR2 SQIVND (reference sequence). The V segment lost 10 bases and the J segment 0 bases; nucleotides outside the gene matches: 6. The CDR3 spells CATQGTDSGNTIYF. CDR3 DNA: TGTGCCACCCAAGGGACAGACTCTGGAAACACCATATATTTT.

The rearrangement links TRBV5-6 to TRBJ2-7; tentatively, D is TRBD1 (5 bases). Germline values: CDR1 SGHDT, CDR2 YYEEEE. The V end was cut by 6 bases, the J end by 7 bases, with 20 bases between. This CDR3 spans 14 amino acids. The CDR3 protein is CASTNYDRVTEQYF. In DNA form, the CDR3 reads TGTGCCAGCACCAATTATGACAGAGTAACGGAGCAGTACTTC. The full variable domain, with the rest looked up from reference TRBV5-6 and TRBJ2-7, is DAGVTQSPTHLIKTRGQQVTLRCSPKSGHDTVSWYQQALGQGPQFIFQYYEEEERQRGNFPDRFSGHQFPNYSSELNVNALLLGDSALYLCASTNYDRVTEQYFGPGTRLTVT.

This chain links TRBV2 with TRBJ1-3, with 10 nucleotides matching TRBD1. CDR3 length: 16 residues. Germline CDR1 SNHLY, CDR2 FYNNEI. V shed 8 bases and J 6 bases; nucleotides not matched to a gene: 13. The chain's CDR3 is CASSGDRGRLENTIYF. Here the CDR3 DNA reads TGTGCCAGCTCCGGAGACAGGGGGCGCTTAGAAAACACCATATATTTT.

The rearrangement links TRBV28 to TRBJ1-5; weak D call: TRBD1 (5 bases). Between the trimmed V and J ends, which lost 4 bases and 11 bases, there was a span of 21 bases. CDR1 is MDHEN, CDR2 SYDVKM, per germline. The CDR3 sequence is 15 residues long. The CDR3 region has the DNA TGTGCCAGCAGTTCTTTTTACGCAGGGAAAGGAGCCCAGCATTTT. Its protein product is CASSSFYAGKGAQHF.

The chain combines TRBV15 with TRBJ2-5, with D perhaps TRBD2 (5 bases). Germline loops: CDR1 LNHNV, CDR2 YYDKDF (reference sequence). V was pared by 5 bases and J by 4 bases, with 23 bases between. The CDR3 contains 17 residues. The CDR3 here is CATSLRGGRVMGETQYF. In DNA, the CDR3 is TGTGCCACCAGCTTACGAGGAGGACGCGTGATGGGAGAGACCCAGTACTTC.

The rearrangement joins TRBV3-1 (or the pseudogene TRBV3-2) to TRBJ2-5; 7 bases match TRBD2. CDR3 length: 15 residues. With 1 base clipped from V and 3 bases from J, the junction kept 5 bases outside the gene matches. Germline V CDR1 and CDR2: LGHDT, YNNKEL (reference sequence). The CDR3 here is CASSQAPGTKETQYF. Here the CDR3 DNA reads TGTGCCAGCAGCCAAGCTCCCGGGACTAAAGAGACCCAGTACTTC.

This rearrangement joins TRBV6-2 or TRBV6-3 to TRBJ1-2; D not certain. CDR1 is MNHEY and CDR2 is SVGEGT in the germline V gene. This CDR3 is built from 13 residues. Trimming took off 6 bases at V and 4 bases at J, with 12 bases between the two ends. CDR3 region: CASSPTVGYGYTF. In DNA form, the CDR3 reads TGTGCCAGCAGCCCCACGGTTGGCTATGGCTACACCTTC.

V gene TRBV6-5 combines with J gene TRBJ1-6; a weak D match, TRBD1 (5 bases). Germline CDR1 MNHEY, CDR2 SVGAGI. This CDR3 spans 14 amino acids. V lost 5 bases to trimming and J lost 7 bases, with 12 bases between them. The chain's CDR3 is CASSRAGYNSPLHF. The CDR3 DNA is TGTGCCAGCAGTCGGGCAGGGTACAATTCACCCCTCCACTTT.

The chain has TRBV6-9 and TRBJ2-3; weak D call: TRBD2 (7 bases). Germline V gene data show CDR1 as MNHGY and CDR2 as SVAAGI. Trimming took 6 bases from V and 5 from J, leaving 21 bases between them. The CDR3 totals 16 residues. The CDR3: CASSRPPGGSRDTQYF. The CDR3 nucleotides read TGTGCCAGCAGCCGACCGCCGGGGGGCTCAAGAGATACGCAGTATTTT.

The chain employs TRBV18 and TRBJ2-7; D is possibly TRBD2 (7 bases). Trimming pared 6 bases from V and 6 bases from J, leaving 18 bases between. This CDR3 is built from 14 residues. Germline V gene sequence: CDR1 KGHSH, CDR2 LQKENI. The CDR3 bases are TGTGCCAGCTCGGGGGCTGGACTAGACGGCGAGCAGTACTTC. Amino acids: CASSGAGLDGEQYF.

This rearrangement joins TRBV4-2 to TRBJ1-4, with D unresolved. The V end was cut by 3 bases, the J end by 2 bases, with 22 bases between. The CDR3 has 19 residues. CDR1 and CDR2 from the germline V gene are LGHNA and YNFKEQ. The CDR3 sequence is CASSHELGGSLRTNEKLFF. The CDR3 bases are TGTGCCAGCAGCCACGAACTAGGAGGCAGCTTAAGGACTAATGAAAAACTGTTTTTT.

The chain joins TRBV19 to TRBJ1-5; maybe TRBD1 (6 bases). Germline V gene sequence: CDR1 LNHDA, CDR2 SQIVND (reference sequence). The CDR3 loop spans 14 amino acids. V shed 2 bases and J shed 9 bases, with 14 bases lying between them. CDR3 residues: CASSIRGWGRPQHF. CDR3 bases: TGTGCCAGTAGTATAAGGGGTTGGGGGCGGCCCCAGCATTTT.

CDR3 bases: TGTGCCACCAGTGGGACAGAGGCCAACACCGGGGAGCTGTTTTTT. It is translated as CATSGTEANTGELFF. This chain connects TRBV24-1 to TRBJ2-2; TRBD1 is a possible D gene (6 bases). CDR1 is KGHDR, CDR2 SFDVKD, per germline. With 5 bases removed from V and 2 bases from J, the gap between germline ends came to 11 bases. This CDR3 has 15 amino acids.

V is TRBV11-2 and J is TRBJ2-2; tentative D call: TRBD1 (6 bases). The CDR3 runs 15 residues. The V and J ends lost 3 bases and 3 bases respectively, with 11 bases between them. Germline V CDR1 and CDR2: SGHAT, FQNNGV. The CDR3 here is CASSLQGSYTGELFF. Here the CDR3 DNA reads TGTGCCAGCAGCTTGCAGGGGTCTTACACCGGGGAGCTGTTTTTT.

In its sample, this clone was seen once. The chain joins TRBV19 to TRBJ1-2; 8 positions agree with TRBD1. Germline CDR1 reads LNHDA; CDR2 reads SQIVND (reference sequence). V lost 3 bases, J lost 4 bases, and 1 base stayed unmatched. The CDR3 loop spans 13 amino acids. CDR3 coding DNA: TGTGCCAGTAGTATTGGACAGGGCTATGGCTACACCTTC. It is translated as CASSIGQGYGYTF.

The chain's CDR3 is CATSDSGTVAAADTQYF. CDR3 nucleotides: TGTGCCACCAGTGACTCCGGGACAGTGGCCGCGGCCGATACGCAGTATTTT. J is TRBJ2-3 and V is TRBV24-1, with TRBD1 identical over 7 bases. This CDR3 has 17 amino acids. V lost 4 bases and J lost 6; bases outside the gene matches: 15. Germline CDR1 reads KGHDR; CDR2 reads SFDVKD.

V gene TRBV4-1 combines with J gene TRBJ1-3; 7 nucleotides agree with TRBD1. This CDR3 is built from 15 residues. Trimming removed 2 bases from V and 3 bases from J; junction bases left unmatched: 4. The germline V gene encodes CDR1 MGHRA and CDR2 YSYEKL. CDR3 DNA: TGCGCCAGCAGCCAAAGGACAGGCAATGGAAACACCATATATTTT. Its protein is CASSQRTGNGNTIYF.

The table lists this clone with a count of one. This rearrangement joins TRBV9 to TRBJ2-6; 8 bases map to TRBD1. Germline V gene sequence: CDR1 SGDLS, CDR2 YYNGEE. Trimming cost V 1 base and J 1 base; bases outside gene matches: 7. There are 18 residues in the CDR3. The CDR3 nucleotides read TGTGCCAGCAGCGTAACGGACAGGGTAATGTCTGGGGCCAACGTCCTGACTTTC. Translated, it gives CASSVTDRVMSGANVLTF. Full variable domain (rest looked up from reference TRBV9 and TRBJ2-6): DSGVTQTPKHLITATGQRVTLRCSPRSGDLSVYWYQQSLDQGLQFLIQYYNGEERAKGNILERFSAQQFPDLHSELNLSSLELGDSALYFCASSVTDRVMSGANVLTFGAGSRLTVL.

The chain carries TRBV18 and TRBJ1-2; TRBD1 might be the D (5 bases). The CDR3 has 16 residues. Germline V gene lookup returns CDR1 KGHSH and CDR2 LQKENI. The germline V and J ends were trimmed by 3 bases and 0 bases, with 14 bases remaining between them. CDR3 amino acids: CASSPLIGESNYGYTF. In nucleotides, the CDR3 is TGTGCCAGCTCACCCCTCATAGGGGAATCTAACTATGGCTACACCTTC.

The chain links TRBV19 to TRBJ1-1; unclear D gene. There are 17 residues in the CDR3. Trimming took off 5 bases at V and 0 bases at J, with 19 bases between the two ends. The V gene's germline CDR1 is LNHDA and CDR2 SQIVND (reference sequence). CDR3 protein: CASSEGQVLGMNTEAFF. DNA for the CDR3: TGTGCCAGTAGTGAGGGCCAGGTTCTTGGAATGAACACTGAAGCTTTCTTT.

The chain is built from TRBV7-9 and TRBJ1-5; the D gene is possibly TRBD1 (5 bases). CDR3 length: 15 residues. Germline V gene data show CDR1 as SEHNR and CDR2 as FQNEAQ (reference sequence). The germline V and J ends were trimmed by 5 bases and 6 bases, with 17 bases remaining between them. The CDR3 is CASSEYGGGRQPQHF. The CDR3 DNA reads as TGTGCCAGCAGCGAATACGGCGGGGGTCGTCAGCCCCAGCATTTT.